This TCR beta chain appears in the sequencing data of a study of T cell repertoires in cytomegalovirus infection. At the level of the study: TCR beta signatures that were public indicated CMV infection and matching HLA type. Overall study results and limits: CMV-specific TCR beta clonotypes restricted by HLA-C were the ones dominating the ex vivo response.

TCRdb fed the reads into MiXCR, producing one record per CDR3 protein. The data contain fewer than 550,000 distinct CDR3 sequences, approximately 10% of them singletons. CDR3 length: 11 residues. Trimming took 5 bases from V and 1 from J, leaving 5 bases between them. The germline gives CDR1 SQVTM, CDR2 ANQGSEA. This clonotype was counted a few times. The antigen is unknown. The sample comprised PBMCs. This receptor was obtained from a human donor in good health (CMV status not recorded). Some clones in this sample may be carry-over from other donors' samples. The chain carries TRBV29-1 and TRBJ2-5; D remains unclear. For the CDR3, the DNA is TGCAGCGTTCCAGGCCAAGAGACCCAGTACTTC. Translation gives CSVPGQETQYF.